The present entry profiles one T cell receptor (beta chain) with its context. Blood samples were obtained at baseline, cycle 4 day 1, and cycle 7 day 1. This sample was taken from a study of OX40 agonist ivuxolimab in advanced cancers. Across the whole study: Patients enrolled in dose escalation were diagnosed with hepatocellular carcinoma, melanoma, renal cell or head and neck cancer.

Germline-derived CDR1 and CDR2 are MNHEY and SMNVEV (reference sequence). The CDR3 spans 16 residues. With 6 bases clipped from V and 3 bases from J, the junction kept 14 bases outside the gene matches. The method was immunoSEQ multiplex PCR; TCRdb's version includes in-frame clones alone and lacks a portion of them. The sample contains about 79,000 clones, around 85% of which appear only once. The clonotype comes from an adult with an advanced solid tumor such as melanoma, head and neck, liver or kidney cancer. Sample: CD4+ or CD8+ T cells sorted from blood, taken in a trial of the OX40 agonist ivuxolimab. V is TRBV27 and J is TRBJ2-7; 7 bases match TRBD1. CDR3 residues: CASSHIRQGLDYEQYF. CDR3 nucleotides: TGTGCCAGCAGCCACATCCGACAGGGCCTGGACTACGAGCAGTACTTC.